The 27 T cell receptor beta chains listed next were all sequenced from one sample in a study of blood T cell repertoires in COVID-19. TCRdb's copy holds only in-frame clones and misses some; the assay was immunoSEQ multiplex PCR. Among 65,000 to 80,000 clones listed, roughly 80% were seen once. What was sequenced was peripheral blood. Every receptor here comes from a human donor in a cohort sampled during active COVID-19.

Note on this clone: The junction shows a germline mismatch at one end, possibly a read error. V and J are TRBV7-7 and TRBJ2-2; D is possibly TRBD1 (7 bases). The CDR3 loop spans 16 amino acids. Germline loops: CDR1 SSHAT, CDR2 FNYEAQ (reference sequence). Here the CDR3 DNA reads TGTGCTAGCAGCTTAGCGGAGACAGGGATCACCGGGGAGCTGTTTTTT. This codes for CASSLAETGITGELFF.

The chain links TRBV6-5 to TRBJ1-5; 9 bases align to TRBD1. The CDR3 has 15 amino acids. Unmatched junction bases numbered 1, after V lost 4 bases and J lost 0 bases. Germline V gene lookup returns CDR1 MNHEY and CDR2 SVGAGI. CDR3 in amino acids: CASSSTGGSNQPQHF. Written as DNA, the CDR3 is TGTGCCAGCAGTTCGACAGGGGGTAGCAATCAGCCCCAGCATTTT.

This clone occurred a few times. The chain combines TRBV7-9 with TRBJ2-1; 12 nucleotides match TRBD2. This CDR3 is 15 amino acids long. The V gene end was trimmed by 9 bases and the J gene end by 4 bases; junction bases not matched to a gene: 7. From germline, CDR1 is SEHNR and CDR2 FQNEAQ (reference sequence). DNA of the CDR3: TGTGCCAGTTCAACCGGGACTAGCGGGTACAATGAGCAGTTCTTC. It encodes CASSTGTSGYNEQFF.

This chain uses TRBV30 with TRBJ1-3, with a weak D call TRBD1 (5 bases). Germline V CDR1 and CDR2: GTSNPN, SVGIG (reference sequence). The CDR3 loop spans 14 amino acids. V lost 2 bases and J lost 0, with 8 bases in between. The CDR3 sequence: CAWSTGGSGNTIYF. The CDR3 DNA is TGTGCCTGGAGTACCGGGGGCTCTGGAAACACCATATATTTT.

V is TRBV20-1 and J is TRBJ1-3; D might be TRBD1 (5 bases). The V end was cut by 3 bases, the J end by 3 bases, with 12 bases between. This CDR3 is 14 amino acids long. CDR1 is DFQATT and CDR2 is SNEGSKA in the germline V gene (reference sequence). The CDR3 bases are TGCAGTGCTAGTCGGGGGTTAGGTGGAAACACCATATATTTT. Residues: CSASRGLGGNTIYF.

The chain links TRBV18 to TRBJ2-7; unclear D gene. Trimming took 5 bases from V and 11 from J, leaving 16 bases between them. This CDR3 spans 12 amino acids. Germline V lookup: CDR1 KGHSH, CDR2 LQKENI. The CDR3 protein is CASSSPPRPEYF. DNA for the CDR3: TGTGCCAGCTCATCCCCCCCCCGCCCGGAGTACTTC.

The rearrangement links TRBV15 to TRBJ1-2, with D maybe TRBD1 (6 bases). CDR1 and CDR2 (germline): LNHNV, YYDKDF (reference sequence). CDR3 length: 15 amino acids. V shed 1 base and J shed 1 base, with 10 bases lying between them. CDR3 in amino acids: CATSRVAGDNYGYTF. In nucleotides, the CDR3 is TGTGCCACCAGCAGAGTGGCAGGGGATAACTATGGCTACACCTTC.

This clone was observed a handful of times. This chain joins TRBV28 and TRBJ1-5; D is uncertain. The CDR3 totals 14 residues. CDR1 and CDR2 from the germline V gene are MDHEN and SYDVKM. V was cut by 8 bases and J by 2 bases, with 13 bases left in between. This chain's CDR3 is CASAAGSGNQPQHF. In nucleotides, the CDR3 is TGTGCCAGCGCAGCAGGCTCTGGCAATCAGCCCCAGCATTTT.

V gene TRBV5-1 combines with J gene TRBJ2-7; no definite D call. Germline values: CDR1 SGHRS, CDR2 YFSETQ. V was cut by 3 bases and J by 4 bases, with 11 bases left in between. The length of the CDR3 is 13 residues. The DNA for the CDR3 is TGCGCCAGCAGCTCCCAGACTGGGTACGAGCAGTACTTC. Its protein product is CASSSQTGYEQYF.

The V and J genes are TRBV7-9 and TRBJ1-2, with TRBD1 matching over 9 bases. The CDR3 is 15 residues long. CDR1 and CDR2 (germline): SEHNR, FQNEAQ (reference sequence). With 1 base clipped from V and 6 bases from J, the junction kept 6 bases outside the gene matches. CDR3 protein: CASSLEGTGNNGYTF. In DNA, the CDR3 is TGTGCCAGCAGCTTAGAAGGGACAGGGAACAATGGCTACACCTTC.

This clone was seen only once. The chain has TRBV21-1 and TRBJ2-5; the tabulated D call, TRBD1, remains unverified against the DNA. TRBV21-1 is shown as a pseudogene. The CDR3 length is 14 residues. As DNA, the CDR3 is TGTGCCAGCAGCAAATGTACAGGGAAAGAGACCCAGTACTTC. Encoded protein: CASSKCTGKETQYF.

V usage is TRBV5-1 and J usage is TRBJ2-6, with D possibly being TRBD1 (6 bases). Trimming removed 4 bases from V and 4 bases from J, with 12 bases in between. Germline loops: CDR1 SGHRS, CDR2 YFSETQ. This CDR3 is 15 amino acids long. Written as DNA, the CDR3 is TGCGCCAGCAGCCCAACAGGGCTCGGGGCCAACGTCCTGACTTTC. Translating gives CASSPTGLGANVLTF.

The V and J genes are TRBV5-1 and TRBJ1-6, with 7 bases matching TRBD1. Germline V CDR1 and CDR2: SGHRS, YFSETQ. After removal of 4 bases from V and 6 bases from J, the junction contained 4 bases not matched to a gene. The length of the CDR3 is 14 residues. DNA for the CDR3: TGCGCCAGCAGCACGGGGACAGCTAATTCACCCCTCCACTTT. Translated, it gives CASSTGTANSPLHF.

This chain joins TRBV2 and TRBJ1-1, with 8 bases fitting TRBD1. CDR1 SNHLY and CDR2 FYNNEI come from the germline V gene. The CDR3 is 14 amino acids. The V gene end was trimmed by 6 bases and the J gene end by 1 base; junction bases not matched to a gene: 4. In DNA form, the CDR3 reads TGTGCCAGCAGGGCGGGACAGGCGAACACTGAAGCTTTCTTT. As protein: CASRAGQANTEAFF.

This sequence joins TRBV5-1 and TRBJ2-5; TRBD2 aligns across 7 bases. This CDR3 region has 16 residues. Per germline, CDR1 SGHRS and CDR2 YFSETQ. J lost 5 bases, V lost 3 bases, and 13 bases had no gene match. The CDR3 DNA sequence: TGCGCCAGCAGCTCGGAACCTGCAGCGGGGTTGGAGACCCAGTACTTC. This gives the protein CASSSEPAAGLETQYF.

The chain recombines TRBV3-1 (or the pseudogene TRBV3-2) with TRBJ1-2, with 7 bases matching TRBD1. This CDR3 has 14 residues. Germline V gene data show CDR1 as LGHDT and CDR2 as YNNKEL (reference sequence). V was clipped by 4 bases and J by 4 bases; unmatched bases: 6. This chain's CDR3 is CASSREQGTYGYTF. CDR3 DNA sequence: TGTGCCAGCAGCCGAGAACAGGGGACCTATGGCTACACCTTC.

The chain employs TRBV7-2 and TRBJ2-1, with 12 bases fitting TRBD2. Germline CDR1 reads SGHTA; CDR2 reads FQGNSA. The CDR3 spans 16 residues. The V and J ends lost 4 bases and 10 bases, in that order; junction bases with no gene match: 11. The CDR3 nucleotides read TGTGCCAGCAGCTCCAGGAGCCTAGCGGGGGGGCGGGAGCAGTTCTTC. It encodes CASSSRSLAGGREQFF.

The chain is built from TRBV10-3 and TRBJ2-1, with D perhaps TRBD1 (6 bases). The length of the CDR3 is 16 residues. CDR1 is ENHRY and CDR2 is SYGVKD in the germline V gene. V was clipped by 5 bases and J by 0 bases, with 14 bases between them. CDR3 bases: TGTGCCATCAGTATAACCGGGACAAGCTCCTACAATGAGCAGTTCTTC. As protein: CAISITGTSSYNEQFF.

The chain links TRBV24-1 to TRBJ2-2; 8 nucleotides match TRBD2. The CDR3 totals 15 residues. The germline gives CDR1 KGHDR, CDR2 SFDVKD. V dropped 9 bases and J dropped 3; count of bases not matched to a gene: 8. In DNA, the CDR3 is TGTGCCACCCAACAGGCCGGGAGGGACACCGGGGAGCTGTTTTTT. This encodes CATQQAGRDTGELFF.

The chain uses TRBV2 and TRBJ2-5; 13 bases match TRBD2. Germline CDR1 SNHLY, CDR2 FYNNEI. V lost 4 bases, J lost 5 bases, and 4 bases stayed unmatched. CDR3 length equals 15 residues. DNA for the CDR3: TGTGCCAGCAGTGGGACTAGCGGGAGAAAGGAGACCCAGTACTTC. Amino acids: CASSGTSGRKETQYF.

CDR3 bases: TGTGCCAGCAGCCAGGGGGGACTAGCGGGAGGGTATGAGCAGTTCTTC. This sequence encodes CASSQGGLAGGYEQFF. The chain recombines TRBV3-1 (or the pseudogene TRBV3-2) with TRBJ2-1, with 16 bases identical to TRBD2. The V segment lost 3 bases and the J segment 8 bases; nucleotides outside the gene matches: 4. CDR3 length: 16 amino acids. CDR1 is LGHDT and CDR2 is YNNKEL in the germline V gene (reference sequence).

The chain joins TRBV7-8 to TRBJ2-7; 7 nucleotides match TRBD1. Losses at the gene ends were 7 bases for V and 2 bases for J; bases not matched to a gene: 5. This CDR3 is built from 13 residues. The germline V gene encodes CDR1 SGHVS and CDR2 FQNEAQ. The CDR3 DNA reads as TGTGCCAGCACCCAAACAGGGGCCTACGAGCAGTACTTC. This gives the protein CASTQTGAYEQYF.

This clone was observed once. The chain recombines TRBV5-1 with TRBJ2-2; no firm D call. V was shortened by 1 base and J by 2 bases, with 12 bases between the two germline ends. The germline V gene encodes CDR1 SGHRS and CDR2 YFSETQ. The CDR3 length is 16 residues. CDR3 protein: CASSLPLVSNTGELFF. The CDR3 DNA reads as TGCGCCAGCAGCTTGCCGCTAGTTAGTAACACCGGGGAGCTGTTTTTT.

This clone was counted only a few times. The J gene is TRBJ1-1, the V gene TRBV7-8; D is perhaps TRBD1 (5 bases). Trimming removed 4 bases at V and 2 bases at J, with 11 bases between. This CDR3 has 14 amino acids. Germline V gene data show CDR1 as SGHVS and CDR2 as FQNEAQ. As DNA, the CDR3 is TGTGCCAGCAGCTCAGGGAATCCAAACACTGAAGCTTTCTTT. Protein product: CASSSGNPNTEAFF.

This chain links TRBV6-5 with TRBJ2-3; TRBD2 matches 10 bases. The ends lost 5 bases at V and 7 bases at J; junction bases unmatched: 6. There are 14 residues in the CDR3. Germline V CDR1 and CDR2: MNHEY, SVGAGI. Here the CDR3 DNA reads TGTGCCAGCAGTACCGGGACTAGCGACCATACGCAGTATTTT. Translated, it gives CASSTGTSDHTQYF.

V gene TRBV11-2 combines with J gene TRBJ1-1, with 11 bases identical to TRBD1. V was clipped by 5 bases and J by 10 bases; unmatched bases: 6. The CDR3 spans 13 residues. Germline V gives CDR1 SGHAT, CDR2 FQNNGV. The CDR3 sequence: CASSVGQGARAFF. Written as DNA, the CDR3 is TGTGCCAGCAGCGTAGGACAGGGGGCAAGAGCTTTCTTT.

The chain has TRBV14 and TRBJ1-5; 9 bases match TRBD1. The CDR3 has 16 amino acids. In germline, CDR1 is SGHDN, CDR2 FVKESK. V lost 5 bases and J lost 2; bases outside the gene matches: 7. The CDR3 DNA reads as TGTGCCAGCAGCTATTGGGGACAGGGCGGCAATCAGCCCCAGCATTTT. It specifies CASSYWGQGGNQPQHF.